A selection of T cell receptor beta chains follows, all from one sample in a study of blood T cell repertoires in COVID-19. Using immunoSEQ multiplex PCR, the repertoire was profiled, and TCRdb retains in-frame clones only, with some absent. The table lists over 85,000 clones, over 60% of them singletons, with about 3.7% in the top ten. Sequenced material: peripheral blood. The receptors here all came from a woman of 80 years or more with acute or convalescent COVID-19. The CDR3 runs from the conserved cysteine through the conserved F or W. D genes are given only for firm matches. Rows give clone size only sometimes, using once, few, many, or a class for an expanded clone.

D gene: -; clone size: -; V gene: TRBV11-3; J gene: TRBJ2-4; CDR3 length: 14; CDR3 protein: CASSLGQGKNIQYF; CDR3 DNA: TGTGCCAGCAGCTTAGGTCAGGGAAAAAACATTCAGTACTTC
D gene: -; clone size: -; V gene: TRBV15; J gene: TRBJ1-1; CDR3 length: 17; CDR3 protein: CATSRRFGRDMNTEAFF; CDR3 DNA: TGTGCCACCAGCAGGCGGTTCGGCCGGGACATGAACACTGAAGCTTTCTTT
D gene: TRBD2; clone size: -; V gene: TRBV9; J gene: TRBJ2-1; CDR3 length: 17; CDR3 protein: CASSANVGGIAYNEQFF; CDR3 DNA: TGTGCCAGCAGCGCGAACGTGGGGGGGATAGCCTACAATGAGCAGTTCTTC
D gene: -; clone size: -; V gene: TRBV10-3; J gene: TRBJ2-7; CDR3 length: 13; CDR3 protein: CAISEPRPYEQYF; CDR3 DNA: TGTGCCATCAGTGAGCCCAGGCCCTACGAGCAGTACTTC
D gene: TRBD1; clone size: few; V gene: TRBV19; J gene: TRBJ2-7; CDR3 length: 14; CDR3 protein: CASSIQTGTYEQYF; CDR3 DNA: TGTGCCAGTAGTATTCAGACAGGGACCTACGAGCAGTACTTC
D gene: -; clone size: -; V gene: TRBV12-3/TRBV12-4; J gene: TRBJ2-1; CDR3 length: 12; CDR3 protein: CASSWGGGEQFF; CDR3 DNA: TGTGCCAGCAGTTGGGGGGGCGGCGAGCAGTTCTTC
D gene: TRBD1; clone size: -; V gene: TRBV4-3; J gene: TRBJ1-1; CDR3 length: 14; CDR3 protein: CASSLTGTNTEAFF; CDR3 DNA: TGCGCCAGCAGCTTGACAGGGACGAACACTGAAGCTTTCTTT
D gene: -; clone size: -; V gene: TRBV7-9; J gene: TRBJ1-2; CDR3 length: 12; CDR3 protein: CASSQSNYGYTF; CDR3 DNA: TGTGCCAGCAGCCAATCAAACTATGGCTACACCTTC
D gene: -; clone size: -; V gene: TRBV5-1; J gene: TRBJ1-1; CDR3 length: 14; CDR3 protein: CASSSSYSGTEAFF; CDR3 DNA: TGCGCCAGCAGCTCCTCCTACTCGGGTACTGAAGCTTTCTTT
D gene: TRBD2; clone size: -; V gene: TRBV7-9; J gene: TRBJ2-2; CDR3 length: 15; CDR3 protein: CASSRGLAGLGELFF; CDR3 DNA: TGTGCCAGCAGCAGAGGACTAGCGGGACTCGGGGAGCTGTTTTTT
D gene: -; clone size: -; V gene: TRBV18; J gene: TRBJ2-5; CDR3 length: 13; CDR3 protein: CASSPGDRETQYF; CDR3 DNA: TGTGCCAGCTCACCGGGAGACAGGGAGACCCAGTACTTC
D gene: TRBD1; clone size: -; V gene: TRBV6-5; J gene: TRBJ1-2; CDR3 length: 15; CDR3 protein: CASRDRGLPGKGYTF; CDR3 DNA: TGTGCCAGCCGGGACAGAGGACTCCCCGGGAAAGGCTACACCTTC
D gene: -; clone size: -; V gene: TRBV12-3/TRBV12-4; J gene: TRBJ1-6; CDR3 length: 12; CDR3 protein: CASSLGHSPLHF; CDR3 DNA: TGTGCCAGCAGTTTAGGGCATTCACCCCTCCACTTT
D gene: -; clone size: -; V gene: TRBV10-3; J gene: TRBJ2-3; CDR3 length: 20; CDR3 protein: CAISGQSSRKKELLTDTQYF; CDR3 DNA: TGTGCCATCAGTGGCCAGAGTAGCCGCAAAAAAGAACTCCTCACAGATACGCAGTATTTT
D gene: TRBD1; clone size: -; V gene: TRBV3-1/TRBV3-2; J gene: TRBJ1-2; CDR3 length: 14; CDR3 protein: CASSLGTVNYGYTF; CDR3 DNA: TGTGCCAGCAGCCTAGGGACAGTTAACTATGGCTACACCTTC
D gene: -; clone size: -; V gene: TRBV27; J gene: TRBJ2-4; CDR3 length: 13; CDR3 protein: CASSSIAKNIQYF; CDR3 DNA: TGTGCCAGCAGTTCCATAGCCAAAAACATTCAGTACTTC
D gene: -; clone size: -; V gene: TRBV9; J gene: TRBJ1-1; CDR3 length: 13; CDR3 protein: CASSVEGGPPAFF; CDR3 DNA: TGTGCCAGCAGCGTAGAAGGTGGGCCGCCGGCTTTCTTT
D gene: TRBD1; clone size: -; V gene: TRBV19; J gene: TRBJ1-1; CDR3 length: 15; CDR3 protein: CASIRTRQGTSEAFF; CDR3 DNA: TGTGCCAGTATCAGAACCCGACAGGGGACTTCCGAAGCTTTCTTT
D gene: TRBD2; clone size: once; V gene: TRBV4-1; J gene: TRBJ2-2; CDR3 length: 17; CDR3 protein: CASSQVGGGARTGELFF; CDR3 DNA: TGCGCCAGCAGCCAAGTCGGCGGGGGGGCCCGGACCGGGGAGCTGTTTTTT
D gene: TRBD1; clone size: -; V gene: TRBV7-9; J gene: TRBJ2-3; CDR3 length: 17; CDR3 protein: CASSPGQGGVMTDTQYF; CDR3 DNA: TGTGCCAGCAGCCCGGGACAGGGAGGAGTTATGACAGATACGCAGTATTTT
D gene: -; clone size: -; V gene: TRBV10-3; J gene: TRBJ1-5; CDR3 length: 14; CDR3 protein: CAISETYSNQPQHF; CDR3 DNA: TGTGCCATCAGTGAGACCTATAGCAATCAGCCCCAGCATTTT
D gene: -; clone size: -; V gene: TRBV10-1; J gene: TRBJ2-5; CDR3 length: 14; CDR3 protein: CASSKWGEQETQYF; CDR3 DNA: TGCGCCAGCAGTAAATGGGGGGAACAAGAGACCCAGTACTTC
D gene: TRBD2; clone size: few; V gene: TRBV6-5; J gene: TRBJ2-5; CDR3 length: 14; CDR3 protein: CASSYIRLASTQYF; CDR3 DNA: TGTGCCAGCAGTTACATTAGACTAGCATCGACCCAGTACTTC
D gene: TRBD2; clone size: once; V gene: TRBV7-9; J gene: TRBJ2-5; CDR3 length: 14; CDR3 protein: CASSWTSGQETQYF; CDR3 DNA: TGTGCCAGCAGCTGGACTAGCGGACAAGAGACCCAGTACTTC
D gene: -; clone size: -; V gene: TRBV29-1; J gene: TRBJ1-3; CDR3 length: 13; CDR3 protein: CSVERSSGNTIYF; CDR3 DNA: TGCAGCGTTGAACGGAGCTCTGGAAACACCATATATTTT
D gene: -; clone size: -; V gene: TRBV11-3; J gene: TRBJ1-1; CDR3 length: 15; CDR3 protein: CASSLSPQVGTEAFF; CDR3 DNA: TGTGCCAGCAGCTTAAGCCCCCAGGTGGGTACTGAAGCTTTCTTT
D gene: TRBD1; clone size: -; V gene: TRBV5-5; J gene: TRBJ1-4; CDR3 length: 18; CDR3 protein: CASSLAGTGGPNSEKLFF; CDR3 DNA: TGTGCCAGCAGCTTGGCCGGGACAGGGGGCCCGAACAGTGAAAAACTGTTTTTT
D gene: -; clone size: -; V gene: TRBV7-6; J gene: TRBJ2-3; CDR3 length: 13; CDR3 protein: CASSGAQGGTQYF; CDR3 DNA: TGTGCCAGCAGCGGCGCACAGGGGGGGACGCAGTATTTT
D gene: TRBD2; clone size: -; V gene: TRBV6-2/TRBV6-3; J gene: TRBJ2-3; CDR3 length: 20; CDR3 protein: CASSTFKGGASGRGTDTQYF; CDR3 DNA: TGTGCCAGCAGTACCTTCAAGGGGGGTGCTAGCGGGAGGGGTACAGATACGCAGTATTTT
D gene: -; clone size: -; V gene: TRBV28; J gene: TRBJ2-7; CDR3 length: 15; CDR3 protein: CASTPQAMVSYEQYF; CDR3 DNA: TGTGCCAGCACCCCACAGGCGATGGTTTCCTACGAGCAGTACTTC
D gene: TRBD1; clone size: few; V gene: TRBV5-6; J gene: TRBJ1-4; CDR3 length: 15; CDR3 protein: CASSVIQGAGEKLFF; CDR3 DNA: TGTGCCAGCAGCGTCATACAGGGGGCAGGCGAAAAACTGTTTTTT
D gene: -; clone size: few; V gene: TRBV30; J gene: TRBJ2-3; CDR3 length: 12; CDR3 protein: CAWSSETDTQYF; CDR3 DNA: TGTGCCTGGAGTTCGGAGACAGATACGCAGTATTTT
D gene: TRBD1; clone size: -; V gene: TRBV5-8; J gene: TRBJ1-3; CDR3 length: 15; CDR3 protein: CASSLEGAGGNTIYF; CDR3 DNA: TGTGCCAGCAGCTTGGAGGGGGCTGGTGGAAACACCATATATTTT
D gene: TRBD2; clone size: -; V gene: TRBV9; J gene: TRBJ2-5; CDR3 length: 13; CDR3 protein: CASSPREGETQYF; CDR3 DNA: TGTGCCAGCAGCCCCCGGGAGGGAGAGACCCAGTACTTC
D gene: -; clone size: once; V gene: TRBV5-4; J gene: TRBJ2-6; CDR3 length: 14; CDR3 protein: CASSLVTGANVLTF; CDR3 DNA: TGTGCCAGCAGCTTGGTGACAGGGGCCAACGTCCTGACTTTC
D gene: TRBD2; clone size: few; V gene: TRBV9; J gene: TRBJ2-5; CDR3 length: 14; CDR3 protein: CASSPPGTSRTQYF; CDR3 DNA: TGTGCCAGCAGCCCACCGGGGACTAGTCGGACCCAGTACTTC
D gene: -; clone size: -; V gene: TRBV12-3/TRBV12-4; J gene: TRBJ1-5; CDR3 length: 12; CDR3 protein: CASEQTGQPQHF; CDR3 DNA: TGTGCCAGCGAGCAGACCGGGCAGCCCCAGCATTTT
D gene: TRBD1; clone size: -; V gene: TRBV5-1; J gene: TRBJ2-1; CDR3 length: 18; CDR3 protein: CASSLWGKTGDFRDEQFF; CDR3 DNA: TGCGCCAGCAGCTTGTGGGGTAAGACAGGGGATTTTCGGGATGAGCAGTTCTTC
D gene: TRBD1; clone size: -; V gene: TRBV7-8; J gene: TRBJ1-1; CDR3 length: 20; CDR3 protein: CASSLERMDGTGGRWPEAFF; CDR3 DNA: TGTGCCAGCAGCTTAGAACGAATGGACGGAACAGGGGGCCGATGGCCTGAAGCTTTCTTT
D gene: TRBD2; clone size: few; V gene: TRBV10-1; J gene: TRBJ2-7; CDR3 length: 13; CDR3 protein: CASSPGLRNEQYF; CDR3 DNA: TGCGCCAGCAGCCCGGGACTAAGGAACGAGCAGTACTTC
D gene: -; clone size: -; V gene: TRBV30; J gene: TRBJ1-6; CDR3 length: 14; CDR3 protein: CAWSVDRNNSPLHF; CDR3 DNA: TGTGCCTGGAGTGTAGACAGGAATAATTCACCCCTCCACTTT
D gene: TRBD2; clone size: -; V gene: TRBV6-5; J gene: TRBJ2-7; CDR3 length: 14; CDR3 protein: CASKGGLANYEQYF; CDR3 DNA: TGTGCCAGCAAGGGGGGACTAGCGAACTACGAGCAGTACTTC
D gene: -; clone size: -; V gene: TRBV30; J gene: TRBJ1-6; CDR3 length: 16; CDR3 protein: CAWSIREELYNSPLHF; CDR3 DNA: TGTGCCTGGAGTATTCGTGAGGAACTCTATAATTCACCCCTCCACTTT
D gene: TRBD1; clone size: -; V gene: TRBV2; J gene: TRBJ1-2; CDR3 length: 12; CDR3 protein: CASSETGRGYTF; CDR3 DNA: TGTGCCAGCAGCGAGACAGGGCGCGGCTACACCTTC
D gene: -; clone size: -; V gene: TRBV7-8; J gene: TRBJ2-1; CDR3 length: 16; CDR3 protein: CASSPTGEGLYNEQFF; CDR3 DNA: TGTGCCAGCAGCCCGACAGGGGAGGGCCTTTACAATGAGCAGTTCTTC
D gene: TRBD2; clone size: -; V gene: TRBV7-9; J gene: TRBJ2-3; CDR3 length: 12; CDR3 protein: CASTGGSGTQYF; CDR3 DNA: TGTGCCAGCACCGGGGGGTCAGGGACGCAGTATTTT
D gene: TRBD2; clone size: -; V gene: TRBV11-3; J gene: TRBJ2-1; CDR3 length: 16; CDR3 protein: CASSLASGLAGAEQFF; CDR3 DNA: TGTGCCAGCAGCTTAGCGTCCGGGCTAGCGGGAGCTGAGCAGTTCTTC
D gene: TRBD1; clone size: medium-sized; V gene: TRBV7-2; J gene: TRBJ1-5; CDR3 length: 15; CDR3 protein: CASSTQGTGPQPQHF; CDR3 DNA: TGTGCCAGCAGCACACAAGGGACAGGGCCTCAACCCCAGCATTTT
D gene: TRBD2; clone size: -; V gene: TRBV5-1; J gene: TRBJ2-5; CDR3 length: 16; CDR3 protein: CASKDSRGGSWETQYF; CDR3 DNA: TGCGCCAGCAAGGACTCGCGGGGGGGATCTTGGGAGACCCAGTACTTC
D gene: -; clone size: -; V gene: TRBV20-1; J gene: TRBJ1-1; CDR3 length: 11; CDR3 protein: CSAQGNTEAFF; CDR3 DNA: TGCAGTGCACAGGGAAACACTGAAGCTTTCTTT
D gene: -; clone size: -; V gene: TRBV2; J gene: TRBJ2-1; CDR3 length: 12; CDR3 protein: CASSDSLGEQFF; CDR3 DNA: TGTGCCAGCAGTGATAGCTTGGGTGAGCAGTTCTTC